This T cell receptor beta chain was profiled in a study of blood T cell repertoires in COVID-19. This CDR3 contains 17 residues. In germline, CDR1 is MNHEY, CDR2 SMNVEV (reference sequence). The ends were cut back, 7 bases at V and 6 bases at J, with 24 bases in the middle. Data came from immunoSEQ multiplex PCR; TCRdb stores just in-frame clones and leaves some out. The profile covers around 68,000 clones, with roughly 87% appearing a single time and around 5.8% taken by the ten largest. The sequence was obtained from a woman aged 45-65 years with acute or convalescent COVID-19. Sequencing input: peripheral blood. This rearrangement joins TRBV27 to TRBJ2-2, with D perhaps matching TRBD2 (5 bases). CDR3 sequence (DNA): TGTGCCAGCACCCCCCTCGGGGTCGCTTCATTGTCCGGGGAGCTGTTTTTT. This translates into CASTPLGVASLSGELFF.